The present entry profiles one T cell receptor beta chain with its context. Produced via immunoSEQ multiplex PCR; TCRdb's table is partial and in-frame only. This table has over 60,000 clones, under 90% appearing once. CDR1 and CDR2 from the germline V gene are SNHLY and FYNNEI. Trimming took off 5 bases at V and 3 bases at J, with 14 bases between the two ends. The CDR3 contains 14 residues. The data derive from a study of T cell clones after liver transplantation. Study context: TCRbeta sequencing after a pre-transplant mixed lymphocyte reaction identified graft-donor-reactive clones, later tracked in post-transplant blood. Blood was drawn pre-transplant, before withdrawal, and after full or failed withdrawal. Tolerant meant at least one year fully off immunosuppression without liver enzymes above twice normal. Three of eight recipients were HCV-positive; others had non-autoimmune, non-viral indications.

This clonotype was obtained from a human donor who received a liver transplant. The sample was CD4+ T cells from blood, taken before liver transplant. The V and J genes are TRBV2 and TRBJ2-7; possible D gene TRBD1, 5 bases. The CDR3 DNA reads TGTGCCAGCAGTTCGGAGCGACAGAACTACGAGCAGTACTTC. Its protein is CASSSERQNYEQYF.